This entry lists 26 T cell receptor beta chains sequenced from one sample in a study of cytomegalovirus exposure and HLA in healthy donors. PCR primers comprised 60 Vbeta and 13 Jbeta primers. Measured with immunoSEQ multiplex PCR; TCRdb has only the in-frame clones, and not every one. The sample shows 100,000 or so clones, around 84% of them seen only once. The sequencing input was PBMCs. The source of these receptors is a man aged 25-45 years in good health and CMV-seronegative.

There are a few counts of this clone. The V and J genes are TRBV7-2 and TRBJ1-1; D uncertain. CDR3 size: 14 residues. Germline CDR1 reads SGHTA; CDR2 reads FQGNSA. Trimming pared 5 bases from V and 0 bases from J, leaving 10 bases between. The CDR3 DNA is TGTGCCAGCAGCATCTACAGTATGAACACTGAAGCTTTCTTT. This codes for CASSIYSMNTEAFF.

This chain joins TRBV19 and TRBJ1-4; tentatively, D is TRBD1 (5 bases). The CDR3 totals 15 residues. Germline CDR1 LNHDA, CDR2 SQIVND (reference sequence). The V end lost 5 bases, the J end lost 2 bases, and 12 bases lay between the germline ends. The CDR3 reads CASSSTDKTNEKLFF. DNA for the CDR3: TGTGCCAGTAGTTCGACGGACAAGACTAATGAAAAACTGTTTTTT.

The chain uses TRBV10-2 and TRBJ2-1, with 13 bases that match TRBD2. This CDR3 is 16 amino acids long. CDR1 WSHSY and CDR2 SAAADI come from the germline V gene. Losses at the gene ends were 0 bases for V and 10 bases for J; bases not matched to a gene: 6. This CDR3 reads CASSESRLAGGLEQFF. CDR3 coding DNA: TGCGCCAGCAGTGAGTCGAGACTAGCGGGGGGTCTGGAGCAGTTCTTC.

The gene calls are TRBV5-1 and TRBJ1-2; tentatively, D is TRBD1 (6 bases). The V gene's germline CDR1 is SGHRS and CDR2 YFSETQ. V shed 6 bases and J shed 4 bases, with 13 bases lying between them. This CDR3 is 13 amino acids long. In DNA form, the CDR3 reads TGCGCCAGCACCGAGGGACAAGCCTATGGCTACACCTTC. Protein sequence: CASTEGQAYGYTF. The complete variable domain, with remaining parts taken from reference TRBV5-1 and TRBJ1-2, reads KAGVTQTPRYLIKTRGQQVTLSCSPISGHRSVSWYQQTPGQGLQFLFEYFSETQRNKGNFPGRFSGRQFSNSRSEMNVSTLELGDSALYLCASTEGQAYGYTFGSGTRLTVV.

A note on this clone: Within the sample, other DNA sequences also encode this same CDR3. This rearrangement joins TRBV4-1 to TRBJ1-1; D possibly corresponds to TRBD1 (5 bases). Trimming cost V 1 base and J 0 bases, with 9 bases left between them. The CDR3 length is 15 residues. The germline V gene encodes CDR1 MGHRA and CDR2 YSYEKL. CDR3 region: CASSQVGVMNTEAFF. CDR3 nucleotides: TGCGCCAGCAGCCAAGTAGGGGTAATGAACACTGAAGCTTTCTTT.

This clone was counted once. The chain links TRBV4-3 to TRBJ1-2; 9 nucleotides match TRBD1. The V segment lost 4 bases and the J segment 4 bases; nucleotides outside the gene matches: 10. The germline V gene has CDR1 LGHNA and CDR2 YSLEER. CDR3 size: 16 residues. CDR3 in amino acids: CASSRSDRGVSYGYTF. In DNA form, the CDR3 reads TGCGCCAGCAGCCGGAGTGACAGGGGGGTTAGCTATGGCTACACCTTC.

This chain connects TRBV9 to TRBJ2-7, with 7 nucleotides matching TRBD2. V shed 4 bases, J shed 4 bases, and the junction held 8 bases outside the gene matches. Per the germline V gene, CDR1 is SGDLS and CDR2 is YYNGEE. The CDR3 is made up of 14 amino acids. This CDR3 is CASSLGLGLYEQYF. Here the CDR3 DNA reads TGTGCCAGCAGCTTAGGACTAGGACTATACGAGCAGTACTTC.

In its sample, this clone was seen once. V is TRBV7-2 and J is TRBJ1-1; TRBD1 aligns across 7 bases. The CDR3 is 15 residues long. CDR1 and CDR2 (germline): SGHTA, FQGNSA. J gave up 8 bases and V 1 base, and 10 bases lay outside the gene matches. The chain's CDR3 is CASSLGQGGFYEAFF. DNA of the CDR3: TGTGCCAGCAGCTTAGGACAGGGTGGGTTCTACGAAGCTTTCTTT. The full variable domain, its missing parts supplied by reference TRBV7-2 and TRBJ1-1, is GAGVSQSPSNKVTEKGKDVELRCDPISGHTALYWYRQSLGQGLEFLIYFQGNSAPDKSGLPSDRFSAERTGGSVSTLTIQRTQQEDSAVYLCASSLGQGGFYEAFFGQGTRLTVV.

A word on this clone: Distinct nucleotide sequences in the sample also encode this CDR3. This chain joins TRBV4-3 and TRBJ1-5, with D maybe TRBD1 (5 bases). Trimming stripped 0 bases from V and 6 bases from J, with 9 bases between. CDR1 is LGHNA, CDR2 YSLEER, per germline. The CDR3 is made up of 14 amino acids. Here the CDR3 DNA reads TGCGCCAGCAGCCAAGACTCGGGGGTTCAGCCCCAGCATTTT. It encodes CASSQDSGVQPQHF.

V is TRBV29-1 and J is TRBJ1-1; D is possibly TRBD1 (6 bases). CDR3 length: 13 residues. Between the trimmed V and J ends, which lost 7 bases and 1 base, there was a span of 13 bases. Germline CDR1 and CDR2: SQVTM and ANQGSEA. The CDR3 DNA reads as TGCAGCGATAGCCAGGGGCCGAACACTGAAGCTTTCTTT. Its translation is CSDSQGPNTEAFF.

V is TRBV27 and J is TRBJ1-1; a possible D gene is TRBD1 (6 bases). Trimming left V 7 bases short and J 4 bases short, with 13 bases between. Germline V CDR1 and CDR2: MNHEY, SMNVEV (reference sequence). This CDR3 spans 13 amino acids. CDR3 sequence (DNA): TGTGCCAGCACCCCGGGGGGGGCCACTGAAGCTTTCTTT. Protein sequence: CASTPGGATEAFF.

The chain joins TRBV10-3 to TRBJ1-3; 7 bases line up with TRBD1. CDR1 and CDR2 (germline): ENHRY, SYGVKD. The CDR3 has 16 residues. The V segment lost 3 bases and the J segment 1 base; nucleotides outside the gene matches: 6. CDR3 DNA: TGTGCCATCAGTGATCGGCAGGGGGTATCTGGAAACACCATATATTTT. Encoded protein: CAISDRQGVSGNTIYF.

V is TRBV2 and J is TRBJ2-7; the match to TRBD2 covers 14 bases. V trimming: 6 bases; J trimming: 1 base; junction bases outside the gene matches: 2. Looked up from germline, CDR1 is SNHLY and CDR2 is FYNNEI. The CDR3 is 15 residues long. The DNA of the CDR3 is TGTGCCAGCAGCAGACTAGCGGGAGGGTCCTACGAGCAGTACTTC. Translating gives CASSRLAGGSYEQYF.

The rearrangement links TRBV5-6 to TRBJ1-5; a possible D gene is TRBD1 (6 bases). V lost 3 bases, J lost 3 bases, and 10 bases lay in between. CDR3 size: 14 residues. Germline values: CDR1 SGHDT, CDR2 YYEEEE. The CDR3 is CASSSGQINQPQHF. For the CDR3, the DNA is TGTGCCAGCAGCTCCGGACAGATCAATCAGCCCCAGCATTTT.

The table lists this clone with a count of one. V gene TRBV6-5 combines with J gene TRBJ1-2; 9 bases agree with TRBD1. The germline V gene encodes CDR1 MNHEY and CDR2 SVGAGI. The CDR3 runs to 13 residues. Losses at the gene ends were 8 bases for V and 7 bases for J; bases not matched to a gene: 8. CDR3 DNA sequence: TGTGCCAGCGGGGACAGGGACCTTGTTGGCTACACCTTC. The encoded protein is CASGDRDLVGYTF.

CDR3 DNA sequence: TGCGCCAGCAGCTTGGTGGACAGGAATTCACCCCTCCACTTT. Translated: CASSLVDRNSPLHF. This chain links TRBV5-1 with TRBJ1-6; TRBD1 aligns across 7 bases. In germline, CDR1 is SGHRS, CDR2 YFSETQ. The V gene end was trimmed by 0 bases and the J gene end by 7 bases; junction bases not matched to a gene: 1. This CDR3 contains 14 residues.

This clone came up once. This chain joins TRBV7-6 and TRBJ2-1, with 8 positions matching TRBD1. Trimming at V came to 5 bases and at J to 6 bases, leaving 3 bases not matched to a gene. The CDR3 has 13 residues. Germline V gene lookup returns CDR1 SGHVS and CDR2 FNYEAQ. In nucleotides, the CDR3 is TGTGCCAGCAGCACCGACAGGGGCAATGAGCAGTTCTTC. It encodes CASSTDRGNEQFF.

This chain joins TRBV27 and TRBJ1-1, with TRBD1 matching 9 bases. Germline V gives CDR1 MNHEY, CDR2 SMNVEV (reference sequence). This CDR3 is 14 amino acids long. V gave up 4 bases and J gave up 8 bases; unmatched junction bases: 8. CDR3 in DNA: TGTGCCAGCAGTTGGGACAGGGACAATCCGGAAGCTTTCTTT. Its translation is CASSWDRDNPEAFF.

The chain employs TRBV19 and TRBJ2-7; D is possibly TRBD2 (6 bases). This CDR3 region has 11 residues. Germline V gene lookup returns CDR1 LNHDA and CDR2 SQIVND (reference sequence). Trimming removed 9 bases from V and 6 bases from J, with 12 bases in between. The CDR3 DNA reads as TGTGCCAGCGGAGGAGGGCTCGAGCAGTACTTC. Translated: CASGGGLEQYF.

The chain couples TRBV19 to TRBJ1-6, with no clear D. The ends were cut back, 4 bases at V and 9 bases at J, with 10 bases in the middle. The CDR3 is 13 amino acids. Germline CDR1 is LNHDA and CDR2 is SQIVND (reference sequence). The CDR3 reads CASSSEGSSPLHF. The CDR3 DNA reads as TGTGCCAGTAGTAGCGAGGGTTCTTCACCCCTCCACTTT.

The rearrangement uses TRBV6-5 and TRBJ1-1; 9 bases map to TRBD1. This CDR3 has 15 amino acids. Germline V CDR1 and CDR2: MNHEY, SVGAGI. V gave up 2 bases and J gave up 1 base; unmatched junction bases: 2. This CDR3 reads CASSYNRGRNTEAFF. The CDR3 DNA reads as TGTGCCAGCAGTTACAACAGGGGGCGGAACACTGAAGCTTTCTTT.

This chain links TRBV9 with TRBJ2-7; no clear D. Germline assignment: CDR1 SGDLS and CDR2 YYNGEE. V was cut by 3 bases and J by 3 bases, with 10 bases left in between. The CDR3 has 13 residues. The CDR3 loop reads CASSALGGYEQYF. CDR3 bases: TGTGCCAGCAGCGCACTTGGTGGCTACGAGCAGTACTTC.

The chain carries TRBV29-1 and TRBJ2-4; D is perhaps TRBD1 (6 bases). Trimming stripped 1 base from V and 8 bases from J, with 9 bases between. The CDR3 sequence is 12 residues long. Germline CDR1 reads SQVTM; CDR2 reads ANQGSEA. CDR3 sequence reads: CSVEAQGDIQYF. CDR3 coding DNA: TGCAGCGTTGAAGCACAGGGTGACATTCAGTACTTC.

The chain recombines TRBV4-1 with TRBJ2-3; D might be TRBD2 (6 bases). Between the trimmed V and J ends, which lost 5 bases and 0 bases, there was a span of 12 bases. Germline loops: CDR1 MGHRA, CDR2 YSYEKL. The CDR3 is 15 amino acids. Written as DNA, the CDR3 is TGCGCCAGCAGCTACGGGGGTTATAGCACAGATACGCAGTATTTT. This gives the protein CASSYGGYSTDTQYF.

The CDR3 reads CAISGTGHQPQHF. The CDR3 DNA is TGTGCCATCAGCGGGACAGGGCATCAGCCCCAGCATTTT. This rearrangement joins TRBV10-3 to TRBJ1-5; 9 nucleotides match TRBD1. V trimming: 6 bases; J trimming: 5 bases; junction bases outside the gene matches: 2. The CDR3 has 13 amino acids. The germline V gene encodes CDR1 ENHRY and CDR2 SYGVKD.

J is TRBJ2-7 and V is TRBV5-4, with 7 bases that match TRBD1. From germline, CDR1 is SGHNT and CDR2 YYREEE (reference sequence). This CDR3 has 14 amino acids. Losses at the gene ends were 3 bases for V and 4 bases for J; bases not matched to a gene: 7. In DNA, the CDR3 is TGTGCCAGCAGCTCAGGAGACAGGGCTTACGAGCAGTACTTC. This codes for CASSSGDRAYEQYF.